These T cell receptor beta chains were read from a single sample in a study of T-cell memory formation after mild COVID-19. Each CDR3 protein is one row after TCRdb ran MiXCR on the 5' RACE reads. This table has around 320,000 distinct CDR3 sequences, less than 20% appearing once. Sequenced material: PBMCs or a T cell subset sorted from them (not recorded which). The receptors stem from a man aged 18 to 30 who had mild COVID-19 (a few samples of this study predate the infection). Cell type and time point are not known. CDR3s include the opening cysteine and the closing phenylalanine or tryptophan. A D gene is named only where the DNA matches it firmly. Expanded clones are given a class, and other clones once, few, many or no size at all.

J gene: TRBJ1-5; clone size: -; V gene: TRBV6-1; D gene: -; CDR3 protein: CASIQGYSNQPQHF; CDR3 DNA: TGTGCCAGCATACAGGGATATAGCAATCAGCCCCAGCATTTT
J gene: TRBJ2-3; clone size: -; V gene: TRBV9; D gene: -; CDR3 protein: CASSVERGTDTQYF; CDR3 DNA: TGTGCCAGCAGCGTAGAAAGGGGTACAGATACGCAGTATTTT
J gene: TRBJ2-2; clone size: -; V gene: TRBV29-1; D gene: -; CDR3 protein: CSATPPAGELFF; CDR3 DNA: TGCAGCGCCACCCCCCCAGCTGGGGAGCTGTTTTTT
J gene: TRBJ1-1; clone size: -; V gene: TRBV27; D gene: -; CDR3 protein: CASSLFFSAGAPGNTEAFF; CDR3 DNA: TGTGCCAGCAGTTTATTCTTTTCGGCGGGGGCGCCGGGGAACACTGAAGCTTTCTTT
J gene: TRBJ2-7; clone size: -; V gene: TRBV4-3; D gene: -; CDR3 protein: CASSQDSGGYEQYF; CDR3 DNA: TGCGCCAGCAGCCAAGATTCTGGGGGCTACGAGCAGTACTTC
J gene: TRBJ1-5; clone size: few; V gene: TRBV23-1; D gene: -; CDR3 protein: CASSSQTGTQPQHF; CDR3 DNA: TGCGCCAGCAGTTCCCAAACAGGGACCCAGCCCCAGCATTTT
J gene: TRBJ2-3; clone size: many; V gene: TRBV7-2; D gene: -; CDR3 protein: CASHGGKTTDTQYF; CDR3 DNA: TGTGCCAGCCACGGCGGAAAAACAACAGATACGCAGTATTTT
J gene: TRBJ2-5; clone size: -; V gene: TRBV7-2; D gene: TRBD2; CDR3 protein: CASSLGIAAGPYQETQYF; CDR3 DNA: TGTGCCAGCAGCTTAGGGATCGCAGCGGGGCCGTACCAAGAGACCCAGTACTTC
J gene: TRBJ2-1; clone size: -; V gene: TRBV12-3/TRBV12-4; D gene: TRBD2; CDR3 protein: CASSFGLAGVRNEQFF; CDR3 DNA: TGTGCCAGCAGTTTCGGACTAGCGGGAGTCAGAAATGAGCAGTTCTTC
J gene: TRBJ2-7; clone size: few; V gene: TRBV20-1; D gene: TRBD2; CDR3 protein: CSATWGLAGSYEQYF; CDR3 DNA: TGCAGTGCCACCTGGGGTCTAGCGGGTTCCTACGAGCAGTACTTC
J gene: TRBJ2-6; clone size: -; V gene: TRBV7-2; D gene: TRBD1; CDR3 protein: CASSLQGAGANVLTF; CDR3 DNA: TGTGCCAGCAGCTTGCAGGGGGCTGGGGCCAACGTCCTGACTTTC
J gene: TRBJ2-2; clone size: -; V gene: TRBV2; D gene: -; CDR3 protein: CASTPANTGELFF; CDR3 DNA: TGTGCCAGCACTCCAGCGAACACCGGGGAGCTGTTTTTT
J gene: TRBJ2-2; clone size: -; V gene: TRBV5-1; D gene: -; CDR3 protein: CASSSGSASGELFF; CDR3 DNA: TGCGCCAGCAGCTCGGGATCAGCAAGCGGGGAGCTGTTTTTT
J gene: TRBJ1-2; clone size: few; V gene: TRBV15; D gene: -; CDR3 protein: CATSREAGADGYTF; CDR3 DNA: TGTGCCACCAGCAGAGAGGCCGGCGCCGATGGCTACACCTTC
J gene: TRBJ2-2; clone size: -; V gene: TRBV14; D gene: -; CDR3 protein: CASSQRLSATGELFF; CDR3 DNA: TGTGCCAGCAGCCAAAGGTTGTCGGCCACCGGGGAGCTGTTTTTT
J gene: TRBJ1-1; clone size: few; V gene: TRBV7-2; D gene: -; CDR3 protein: CASSLGSSRAFF; CDR3 DNA: TGTGCCAGCAGCTTAGGGTCCAGTCGGGCTTTCTTT
J gene: TRBJ2-1; clone size: -; V gene: TRBV12-3/TRBV12-4; D gene: TRBD2; CDR3 protein: CASSLKRGLGEQFF; CDR3 DNA: TGTGCCAGCAGTCTCAAGCGGGGGTTGGGTGAGCAGTTCTTC
J gene: TRBJ2-5; clone size: -; V gene: TRBV7-6; D gene: -; CDR3 protein: CASSVGSHQETQYF; CDR3 DNA: TGTGCCAGCAGCGTCGGGAGTCACCAAGAGACCCAGTACTTC
J gene: TRBJ1-4; clone size: -; V gene: TRBV7-2; D gene: -; CDR3 protein: CASSLEGRERNNEKLFF; CDR3 DNA: TGTGCCAGCAGCTTAGAGGGCCGGGAAAGAAATAATGAAAAACTGTTTTTT
J gene: TRBJ1-2; clone size: few; V gene: TRBV6-5; D gene: -; CDR3 protein: CASSELMAPVYGYTF; CDR3 DNA: TGTGCCAGCAGTGAACTTATGGCCCCCGTATATGGCTACACCTTC
J gene: TRBJ2-4; clone size: -; V gene: TRBV4-1; D gene: -; CDR3 protein: CASRGPGLGQYF; CDR3 DNA: TGCGCCAGCAGGGGGCCAGGTTTGGGCCAGTACTTC
J gene: TRBJ2-7; clone size: -; V gene: TRBV9; D gene: TRBD2; CDR3 protein: CASSPSTSAEQYF; CDR3 DNA: TGTGCCAGCAGCCCTTCGACTAGCGCCGAGCAGTACTTC
J gene: TRBJ1-6; clone size: -; V gene: TRBV12-3/TRBV12-4; D gene: TRBD1; CDR3 protein: CASSLGTDNSPLHF; CDR3 DNA: TGTGCCAGCAGTTTGGGGACAGACAATTCACCCCTCCACTTT
J gene: TRBJ1-6; clone size: few; V gene: TRBV5-1; D gene: TRBD1; CDR3 protein: CASATGDRNSPLHF; CDR3 DNA: TGCGCCAGCGCTACAGGGGATAGGAATTCACCCCTCCACTTT
J gene: TRBJ1-1; clone size: -; V gene: TRBV5-4; D gene: TRBD1; CDR3 protein: CASSSGGEPAEAFF; CDR3 DNA: TGTGCCAGCAGCTCAGGGGGCGAACCTGCTGAAGCTTTCTTT
J gene: TRBJ2-1; clone size: -; V gene: TRBV6-2/TRBV6-3; D gene: -; CDR3 protein: CASRNGVEQFF; CDR3 DNA: TGTGCCAGTCGGAATGGGGTGGAGCAGTTCTTC
J gene: TRBJ2-2; clone size: -; V gene: TRBV9; D gene: -; CDR3 protein: CASTEGFKSPRTGELFF; CDR3 DNA: TGTGCCAGCACCGAGGGGTTCAAGTCGCCCCGGACCGGGGAGCTGTTTTTT
J gene: TRBJ1-1; clone size: -; V gene: TRBV7-2; D gene: TRBD1; CDR3 protein: CASSPGQGGGLNTEDFF; CDR3 DNA: TGTGCCAGCAGCCCAGGACAGGGGGGGGGCTTGAACACTGAAGATTTCTTT
J gene: TRBJ1-5; clone size: few; V gene: TRBV4-1; D gene: -; CDR3 protein: CASSQAGTPPQHF; CDR3 DNA: TGCGCCAGCAGCCAAGCGGGGACACCGCCCCAGCATTTT
J gene: TRBJ2-1; clone size: few; V gene: TRBV7-3; D gene: -; CDR3 protein: CASSLRLNSYNEQFF; CDR3 DNA: TGTGCCAGCAGCTTAAGACTCAACTCCTACAATGAGCAGTTCTTC
J gene: TRBJ2-5; clone size: few; V gene: TRBV3-1; D gene: -; CDR3 protein: CASSQGRTETQYF; CDR3 DNA: TGTGCCAGCAGCCAAGGGAGGACGGAGACCCAGTACTTC
J gene: TRBJ2-3; clone size: -; V gene: TRBV5-1; D gene: -; CDR3 protein: CASSTRNTDTQYF; CDR3 DNA: TGCGCCAGCAGCACTCGCAACACAGATACGCAGTATTTT
J gene: TRBJ1-2; clone size: -; V gene: TRBV5-6; D gene: -; CDR3 protein: CASSFEGDLYGYTF; CDR3 DNA: TGTGCCAGCAGCTTCGAGGGGGACCTCTATGGCTACACCTTC
J gene: TRBJ1-1; clone size: few; V gene: TRBV6-2/TRBV6-3; D gene: -; CDR3 protein: CASNTEGGKAFF; CDR3 DNA: TGTGCCAGCAATACCGAGGGTGGAAAGGCTTTCTTT
J gene: TRBJ1-2; clone size: few; V gene: TRBV6-6; D gene: -; CDR3 protein: CASSYDPTSGYTF; CDR3 DNA: TGTGCCAGCAGTTACGACCCTACTTCTGGCTACACCTTC
J gene: TRBJ2-7; clone size: few; V gene: TRBV7-6; D gene: -; CDR3 protein: CASSSSPGLSYEQYF; CDR3 DNA: TGTGCCAGCAGCTCATCACCGGGACTTTCCTACGAGCAGTACTTC